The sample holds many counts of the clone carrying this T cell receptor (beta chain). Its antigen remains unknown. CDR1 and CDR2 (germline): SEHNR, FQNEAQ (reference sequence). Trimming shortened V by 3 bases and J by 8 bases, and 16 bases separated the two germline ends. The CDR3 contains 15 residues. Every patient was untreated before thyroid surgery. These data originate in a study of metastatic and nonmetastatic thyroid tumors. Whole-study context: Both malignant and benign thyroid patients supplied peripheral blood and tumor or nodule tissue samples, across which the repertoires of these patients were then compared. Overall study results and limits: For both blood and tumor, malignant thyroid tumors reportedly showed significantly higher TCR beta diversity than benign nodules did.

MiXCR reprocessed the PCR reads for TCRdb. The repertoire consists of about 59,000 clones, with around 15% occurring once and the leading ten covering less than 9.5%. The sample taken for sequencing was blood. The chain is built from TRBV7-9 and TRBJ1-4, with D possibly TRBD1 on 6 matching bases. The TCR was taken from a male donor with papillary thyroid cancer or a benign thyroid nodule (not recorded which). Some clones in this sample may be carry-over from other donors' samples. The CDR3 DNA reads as TGTGCCAGCAGCTTTATAGGGGGGCAAACGGAAAAACTGTTTTTT. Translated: CASSFIGGQTEKLFF.